The 9 T cell receptor beta chains presented below share a single source sample, sequenced in a study of shared clonotypes between healthy human individuals. TCRdb's table, derived via immunoSEQ multiplex PCR, lists solely in-frame clones and lacks some. The repertoire consists of approximately 1,000,000 clones, with 60% to 85% occurring once and the leading ten covering almost 0.9%. The material sequenced was memory CD4+ T cells from PBMCs. Subset: CD45RA-negative fraction. These receptors were collected from a man aged 18-30 years in good health. Some clones in this sample may be carry-over from other donors' samples.

Of note for this clone: Other DNA sequences in this sample translate to the same CDR3. The J gene is TRBJ1-1, the V gene TRBV30; D is undetermined. Trimming removed 0 bases from V and 8 bases from J, with 7 bases in between. The CDR3 runs to 11 residues. The V gene's germline CDR1 is GTSNPN and CDR2 SVGIG (reference sequence). In nucleotides, the CDR3 is TGTGCCTGGAGTGTGGGAGGGGAAGCTTTCTTT. Protein: CAWSVGGEAFF.

J is TRBJ2-4 and V is TRBV10-1; perhaps TRBD2 as D (5 bases). This CDR3 comprises 13 residues. CDR1 WNHNN and CDR2 SYGVQD come from the germline V gene (reference sequence). This chain's CDR3 is CPPRGSGVGIQYF. The DNA for the CDR3 is TGCCCACCTCGTGGGAGTGGAGTAGGCATTCAGTACTTC.

Note on this clone: This sample includes further DNA sequences coding for the same CDR3. J is TRBJ2-7 and V is TRBV28; D uncertain. V was pared by 5 bases and J by 4 bases, with 6 bases between. Germline V CDR1 and CDR2: MDHEN, SYDVKM. This CDR3 is built from 11 residues. The CDR3 loop is CASSLRYEQYF. CDR3 in DNA: TGTGCCAGCAGTCTGCGGTACGAGCAGTACTTC.

The chain combines TRBV7-3 with TRBJ2-7; TRBD1 aligns across 8 bases. The CDR3 length is 15 residues. CDR1 is SGHTA and CDR2 is FQGTGA in the germline V gene. V trimming: 5 bases; J trimming: 3 bases; junction bases outside the gene matches: 9. Here the CDR3 DNA reads TGTGCCAGCAGCCAATCGACAGGGGCGAGCTACGAGCAGTACTTC. Residues: CASSQSTGASYEQYF.

This clone was picked up one time. The chain couples TRBV2 to TRBJ2-4; D is uncertain. The CDR3 is made up of 15 amino acids. The V end was cut by 6 bases, the J end by 1 base, with 13 bases between. The germline V gene encodes CDR1 SNHLY and CDR2 FYNNEI. The chain's CDR3 is CASSANPVAKNIQYF. The CDR3 nucleotides are TGTGCCAGCAGCGCTAACCCGGTCGCCAAAAACATTCAGTACTTC.

On this clone itself: Other nucleotide sequences in the sample specify the same CDR3. J is TRBJ2-7 and V is TRBV11-3, with a tentative D call TRBD1 (5 bases). V lost 1 base and J lost 0, with 7 bases in between. CDR1 is SGHNT, CDR2 YENEEA, per germline. The CDR3 runs to 14 residues. The chain's CDR3 is CASSLGGSSYEQYF. In DNA, the CDR3 is TGTGCCAGCAGCTTAGGGGGCAGCTCCTACGAGCAGTACTTC. Together with reference TRBV11-3 and TRBJ2-7, the CDR3 gives the full variable domain: EAGVVQSPRYKIIEKKQPVAFWCNPISGHNTLYWYLQNLGQGPELLIRYENEEAVDDSQLPKDRFSAERLKGVDSTLKIQPAELGDSAVYLCASSLGGSSYEQYFGPGTRLTVT.

The chain couples TRBV10-3 to TRBJ2-7; 7 positions match TRBD1. Trimming cost V 2 bases and J 3 bases; bases outside gene matches: 1. Germline V lookup: CDR1 ENHRY, CDR2 SYGVKD. The CDR3 runs to 13 residues. The CDR3 protein is CAISEGQVYEQYF. The CDR3 DNA sequence: TGTGCCATCAGTGAGGGACAGGTCTACGAGCAGTACTTC.

The CDR3 is CASSPGLAVKDIQYF. CDR3 DNA sequence: TGTGCCAGCAGCCCGGGACTAGCGGTTAAGGACATTCAGTACTTC. V and J are TRBV7-2 and TRBJ2-4; 11 bases align to TRBD2. V trimming: 5 bases; J trimming: 8 bases; junction bases outside the gene matches: 8. The CDR3 contains 15 residues. Germline loops: CDR1 SGHTA, CDR2 FQGNSA.

This chain joins TRBV19 and TRBJ2-5; D uncertain. Per the germline V gene, CDR1 is LNHDA and CDR2 is SQIVND (reference sequence). Trimming took 3 bases from V and 2 from J, leaving 10 bases between them. The CDR3 totals 14 residues. As DNA, the CDR3 is TGTGCCAGTAGTATGACGCAGACACAAGAGACCCAGTACTTC. It is translated as CASSMTQTQETQYF. Filled out from reference TRBV19 and TRBJ2-5, the complete variable domain reads DGGITQSPKYLFRKEGQNVTLSCEQNLNHDAMYWYRQDPGQGLRLIYYSQIVNDFQKGDIAEGYSVSREKKESFPLTVTSAQKNPTAFYLCASSMTQTQETQYFGPGTRLLVL.